The 9 T cell receptor beta chains presented below share a single source sample, sequenced in a study of blood T cell repertoires in COVID-19. Profiled with immunoSEQ multiplex PCR; TCRdb holds only in-frame clones, not every one. The data contain about 330,000 clones, more than 85% of them singletons. The sequencing sample was made of PBMCs or T cells enriched from blood (not recorded which). Receptors were obtained from a woman aged 25-40 years who had recovered from COVID-19.

The chain carries TRBV3-1 (or the pseudogene TRBV3-2) and TRBJ2-1, with 11 nucleotides matching TRBD1. V shed 1 base, J shed 4 bases, and the junction held 3 bases outside the gene matches. CDR1 LGHDT and CDR2 YNNKEL come from the germline V gene (reference sequence). The CDR3 consists of 16 residues. CDR3 residues: CASSQGDRGKYNEQFF. CDR3 in DNA: TGTGCCAGCAGCCAAGGGGACAGGGGGAAATACAATGAGCAGTTCTTC.

The genes are TRBV4-1 and TRBJ1-2; D remains ambiguous. Per the germline V gene, CDR1 is MGHRA and CDR2 is YSYEKL. Deletions cut 0 bases from V and 5 bases from J, with 4 bases between. This CDR3 is built from 12 residues. Written as DNA, the CDR3 is TGCGCCAGCAGCCAAGATGCGTATGGCTACACCTTC. Protein product: CASSQDAYGYTF.

The V call is TRBV2, the J call TRBJ2-7, with 10 bases matching TRBD2. The CDR3 is 14 residues long. Germline V gives CDR1 SNHLY, CDR2 FYNNEI. The trim removed 6 bases at V and 2 bases at J, leaving 4 bases unmatched. CDR3 in DNA: TGTGCCAGCAGGCTACTAGCGGGGCCCTACGAGCAGTACTTC. This sequence encodes CASRLLAGPYEQYF.

This chain uses TRBV28 with TRBJ2-1; a weak D match, TRBD1 (7 bases). Looked up from germline, CDR1 is MDHEN and CDR2 is SYDVKM. The CDR3 length is 13 residues. With 3 bases removed from V and 10 bases from J, the gap between germline ends came to 13 bases. The CDR3 nucleotides are TGTGCCAGCAGTTTCCAGGGGGGAAGCGAGCAGTTCTTC. As protein: CASSFQGGSEQFF.

The genes are TRBV7-9 and TRBJ2-5; D may be TRBD2 (6 bases). CDR3 length equals 14 residues. Trimming cost V 5 bases and J 4 bases, with 14 bases left between them. Germline CDR1 SEHNR, CDR2 FQNEAQ (reference sequence). The CDR3, as DNA: TGTGCCAGCAGCCCAATCTACGGGGGAGAGACCCAGTACTTC. Its translation is CASSPIYGGETQYF.

The chain has TRBV29-1 and TRBJ2-1; D might be TRBD2 (6 bases). The germline V gene has CDR1 SQVTM and CDR2 ANQGSEA. Trimming cost V 8 bases and J 4 bases, with 18 bases left between them. The CDR3 has 14 residues. CDR3 sequence (DNA): TGCAGCACTAAACCGGGACTTCAGTACAATGAGCAGTTCTTC. It encodes CSTKPGLQYNEQFF.

J is TRBJ2-2 and V is TRBV18; perhaps TRBD1 as D (6 bases). This CDR3 has 16 residues. V lost 0 bases, J lost 1 base, and 9 bases lay in between. From germline, CDR1 is KGHSH and CDR2 LQKENI. CDR3 amino acids: CASSPPGQGNTGELFF. The CDR3 nucleotides read TGTGCCAGCTCACCACCGGGACAAGGGAACACCGGGGAGCTGTTTTTT.

J is TRBJ2-2 and V is TRBV5-1, with a weak D call TRBD2 (6 bases). The germline V gene encodes CDR1 SGHRS and CDR2 YFSETQ. This CDR3 is built from 15 residues. V gave up 6 bases and J gave up 2 bases, with 14 bases separating them. The CDR3 sequence: CASTLRTKNTGELFF. CDR3 bases: TGCGCCAGCACCCTGCGGACTAAAAACACCGGGGAGCTGTTTTTT.

This clone occurred once. V gene TRBV2 combines with J gene TRBJ2-3; D is perhaps TRBD2 (6 bases). V was cut by 9 bases and J by 2 bases, with 18 bases left in between. CDR1 and CDR2 (germline): SNHLY, FYNNEI. The CDR3 contains 15 residues. The CDR3 DNA reads as TGTGCCAGTAACCTGAGGCGCGGGGTCACAGATACGCAGTATTTT. It translates to CASNLRRGVTDTQYF.